This TCR beta chain originates from a study of blood T cell repertoires in COVID-19. Study-level background: The origin of the acute and convalescent COVID-19 samples was the United States, Italy and Spain. PBMCs, B-cell-depleted T cells, or T cells were the source of the cDNA or gDNA that made up the material.

Two negative PCRs, clearance, or symptom resolution were required of recovered Cohort 3 donors. In the authors' methods: By means of reference gene primer amplification, nucleated cell counts were estimated. Only in-frame clones appear in the TCRdb table, and some are missing; sequencing was by immunoSEQ multiplex PCR. V, J and clone size are taken as reported in that table, and D and trimming were inferred from the DNA itself. The sample has 170,000 or so clones, more than 80% seen once. The V gene end was trimmed by 5 bases and the J gene end by 5 bases; junction bases not matched to a gene: 7. Germline CDR1 reads LNHDA; CDR2 reads SQIVND (reference sequence). CDR3 length: 15 residues.

The specimen was PBMCs or T cells enriched from blood (not recorded which). The rearrangement uses TRBV19 and TRBJ1-5; 9 bases fit TRBD1. This TCR was sampled from a man in his forties who had recovered from COVID-19. DNA of the CDR3: TGTGCCAGTAGTGCCAGGACAGGGGAGTATCAGCCCCAGCATTTT. This codes for CASSARTGEYQPQHF.